Below are 32 T cell receptor beta chains sequenced from a single sample in a study of blood T cell repertoires in COVID-19. The data were produced by immunoSEQ multiplex PCR, yet TCRdb's version contains in-frame clones alone and is incomplete. The sample contains 400,000 or so clones, more than 80% of which appear only once. The sequencing sample was made of PBMCs or T cells enriched from blood (not recorded which). Receptor source: a man aged 25 to 40 who had recovered from COVID-19.

The rearrangement joins TRBV7-2 to TRBJ2-5; D remains ambiguous. Germline values: CDR1 SGHTA, CDR2 FQGNSA. The CDR3 loop spans 12 amino acids. Trimming removed 5 bases at V and 2 bases at J, with 6 bases between. CDR3 in amino acids: CASSLLQETQYF. In nucleotides, the CDR3 is TGTGCCAGCAGCCTATTACAAGAGACCCAGTACTTC. The full variable domain, completed using reference TRBV7-2 and TRBJ2-5, is GAGVSQSPSNKVTEKGKDVELRCDPISGHTALYWYRQSLGQGLEFLIYFQGNSAPDKSGLPSDRFSAERTGGSVSTLTIQRTQQEDSAVYLCASSLLQETQYFGPGTRLLVL.

The rearrangement joins TRBV10-3 to TRBJ2-7, with 9 bases identical to TRBD2. The length of the CDR3 is 14 residues. The germline V gene encodes CDR1 ENHRY and CDR2 SYGVKD. With V trimmed by 3 bases and J by 3 bases, 3 bases remained unmatched. CDR3 nucleotide sequence: TGTGCCATCAGTGAATTGACTAGCGGCTACGAGCAGTACTTC. It encodes CAISELTSGYEQYF.

This chain connects TRBV6-1 to TRBJ1-2; no clear D gene. The CDR3 runs to 15 residues. The V end was cut by 2 bases, the J end by 4 bases, with 14 bases between. Germline loops: CDR1 MNHNS, CDR2 SASEGT. DNA for the CDR3: TGTGCCAGCAGTGAATTATCCCTTTGGAGCTATGGCTACACCTTC. Amino acids: CASSELSLWSYGYTF.

This chain connects TRBV2 to TRBJ2-7; TRBD1 aligns across 8 bases. CDR1 is SNHLY, CDR2 FYNNEI, per germline. CDR3 length: 12 residues. V trimming: 7 bases; J trimming: 4 bases; junction bases outside the gene matches: 3. The CDR3 DNA sequence: TGTGCCAGCACGGGACAGGCATACGAGCAGTACTTC. Translated: CASTGQAYEQYF.

The gene calls are TRBV3-1 (or the pseudogene TRBV3-2) and TRBJ1-6, with D tentatively TRBD1 (5 bases). Trimming left V 5 bases short and J 5 bases short, with 13 bases between. The CDR3 length is 15 residues. Germline loops: CDR1 LGHDT, CDR2 YNNKEL (reference sequence). The CDR3 here is CASSFDSDNNSPLHF. The CDR3 DNA reads TGTGCCAGCAGCTTTGACAGTGACAATAATTCACCCCTCCACTTT.

The genes are TRBV7-2 and TRBJ2-1, with 12 bases matching TRBD2. In germline, CDR1 is SGHTA, CDR2 FQGNSA. This CDR3 is built from 15 residues. V gave up 5 bases and J gave up 6 bases; unmatched junction bases: 5. CDR3 in DNA: TGTGCCAGCAGCCCACCGGGACTAGCGGGCAATGAGCAGTTCTTC. This codes for CASSPPGLAGNEQFF.

This chain connects TRBV10-3 to TRBJ1-1; no clear D. CDR3 length: 15 amino acids. Germline lookup yields CDR1 ENHRY and CDR2 SYGVKD. V lost 0 bases and J lost 4, with 12 bases in between. The CDR3 loop reads CAISESPARGTEAFF. CDR3 sequence (DNA): TGTGCCATCAGTGAGTCCCCAGCCCGGGGCACTGAAGCTTTCTTT.

The chain is built from TRBV13 and TRBJ2-1; 7 bases match TRBD2. Germline CDR1 is PRHDT and CDR2 is FYEKMQ (reference sequence). The CDR3 has 17 amino acids. Trimming at V came to 2 bases and at J to 5 bases, leaving 12 bases not matched to a gene. For the CDR3, the DNA is TGTGCCAGCAGCTTATCAGCCCGGGAGGTCTGGAACAATGAGCAGTTCTTC. Translated, it gives CASSLSAREVWNNEQFF.

The V and J genes are TRBV25-1 and TRBJ1-1; TRBD1 matches at 7 bases. The CDR3 extends over 17 amino acids. After removal of 3 bases from V and 3 bases from J, the junction contained 13 bases not matched to a gene. The germline V gene encodes CDR1 MGHDK and CDR2 SYGVNS. The CDR3 DNA is TGTGCCAGCAGTGATAGCCTCGGACAGGTCGGGGACACTGAAGCTTTCTTT. This translates into CASSDSLGQVGDTEAFF.

The rearrangement joins TRBV3-1 (or the pseudogene TRBV3-2) to TRBJ2-5, with 9 bases fitting TRBD2. The trim removed 4 bases at V and 5 bases at J, leaving 11 bases unmatched. The CDR3 consists of 16 residues. Germline V CDR1 and CDR2: LGHDT, YNNKEL (reference sequence). CDR3 DNA: TGTGCCAGCAGCCGATCCGCGGGACTAGCTTTTGAGACCCAGTACTTC. Encoded protein: CASSRSAGLAFETQYF.

This sequence joins TRBV19 and TRBJ2-3; 10 nucleotides line up with TRBD1. The germline V gene has CDR1 LNHDA and CDR2 SQIVND (reference sequence). V shed 6 bases, J shed 4 bases, and the junction held 25 bases outside the gene matches. This CDR3 spans 21 amino acids. The CDR3: CASSTLTEPHTSDRGSDTQYF. Here the CDR3 DNA reads TGTGCCAGTAGCACACTAACCGAACCCCATACCTCGGACAGGGGGTCAGATACGCAGTATTTT. The full variable domain, in which reference TRBV19 and TRBJ2-3 provide the parts outside the CDR3, is DGGITQSPKYLFRKEGQNVTLSCEQNLNHDAMYWYRQDPGQGLRLIYYSQIVNDFQKGDIAEGYSVSREKKESFPLTVTSAQKNPTAFYLCASSTLTEPHTSDRGSDTQYFGPGTRLTVL.

The V call is TRBV12-5, the J call TRBJ1-1; D unclear. V lost 7 bases and J lost 3, with 3 bases in between. Germline V gene sequence: CDR1 LGHNT, CDR2 FRNRAP. CDR3 length: 10 amino acids. The CDR3 loop reads CASADTEAFF. The DNA for the CDR3 is TGTGCTAGTGCCGACACTGAAGCTTTCTTT.

CDR3 coding DNA: TGTGCCAGCAGCTTAGCAGGTAGCGGGGCAGATACGCAGTATTTT. Its protein is CASSLAGSGADTQYF. The rearrangement uses TRBV11-2 and TRBJ2-3, with 8 bases fitting TRBD2. Per the germline V gene, CDR1 is SGHAT and CDR2 is FQNNGV. This CDR3 is built from 15 residues. V shed 1 base, J shed 4 bases, and the junction held 4 bases outside the gene matches.

The chain uses TRBV27 and TRBJ1-6; 10 bases are shared with TRBD1. The germline V gene encodes CDR1 MNHEY and CDR2 SMNVEV (reference sequence). J was trimmed by 7 bases and V by 7 bases; bases with no gene match: 4. This CDR3 has 14 residues. The CDR3 nucleotides are TGTGCCAGCACCTGGACAGGGGGAAATTCACCCCTCCACTTT. The encoded protein is CASTWTGGNSPLHF.

The V gene is TRBV3-1 (or the pseudogene TRBV3-2), the J gene TRBJ1-2; D call uncertain. The CDR3 length is 13 residues. Germline CDR1 LGHDT, CDR2 YNNKEL (reference sequence). Trimming cost V 0 bases and J 4 bases, with 6 bases left between them. This chain's CDR3 is CASSQDVSYGYTF. The CDR3 nucleotides are TGTGCCAGCAGCCAAGATGTCAGCTATGGCTACACCTTC.

This clone was detected only a few times. The V and J genes are TRBV28 and TRBJ2-7; TRBD2 is a possible D gene (7 bases). CDR1 and CDR2 from the germline V gene are MDHEN and SYDVKM. Trimming pared 3 bases from V and 3 bases from J, leaving 12 bases between. There are 14 residues in the CDR3. CDR3 sequence: CASSLAGADYEQYF. The CDR3 region has the DNA TGTGCCAGCAGTTTGGCGGGGGCAGACTACGAGCAGTACTTC. Combining the CDR3 with reference TRBV28 and TRBJ2-7 gives the whole variable domain DVKVTQSSRYLVKRTGEKVFLECVQDMDHENMFWYRQDPGLGLRLIYFSYDVKMKEKGDIPEGYSVSREKKERFSLILESASTNQTSMYLCASSLAGADYEQYFGPGTRLTVT.

The rearrangement uses TRBV28 and TRBJ1-1, with a tentative D call TRBD1 (5 bases). Germline V CDR1 and CDR2: MDHEN, SYDVKM. The V and J ends lost 8 bases and 0 bases respectively, with 10 bases between them. The CDR3 has 13 residues. The CDR3 DNA follows: TGTGCCAGCTGGGGGGGAATGAACACTGAAGCTTTCTTT. Protein: CASWGGMNTEAFF.

This clone was observed a single time. The identical CDR3 is also encoded by other nucleotide sequences in the sample. This chain joins TRBV7-9 and TRBJ1-5, with D maybe TRBD1 (6 bases). The length of the CDR3 is 12 residues. V was cut by 3 bases and J by 6 bases, with 6 bases left in between. CDR1 and CDR2 (germline): SEHNR, FQNEAQ (reference sequence). The CDR3 is CASSLDSQPQHF. In DNA form, the CDR3 reads TGTGCCAGCAGCTTGGACAGTCAGCCCCAGCATTTT.

The chain is built from TRBV6-5 and TRBJ2-3; 7 positions agree with TRBD2. The CDR3 covers 15 residues. Germline values: CDR1 MNHEY, CDR2 SVGAGI. V trimming: 0 bases; J trimming: 4 bases; junction bases outside the gene matches: 4. CDR3 DNA sequence: TGTGCCAGCAGTTACTCGAGTGGGAGGGCAGATACGCAGTATTTT. Its protein is CASSYSSGRADTQYF.

This clone was detected once. The rearrangement links TRBV7-9 to TRBJ2-1, with 16 bases identical to TRBD2. CDR3 length: 16 residues. The J segment lost 8 bases and the V segment lost 5 bases, leaving 6 bases of the junction unmatched. CDR1 and CDR2 from the germline V gene are SEHNR and FQNEAQ (reference sequence). The CDR3 sequence: CASSPGLAGGLDEQFF. CDR3 sequence (DNA): TGTGCCAGCAGCCCGGGACTAGCGGGAGGGCTCGATGAGCAGTTCTTC.

The chain joins TRBV7-2 to TRBJ1-4, with 9 bases identical to TRBD1. Germline V lookup: CDR1 SGHTA, CDR2 FQGNSA. CDR3 size: 17 residues. The V and J ends lost 5 bases and 8 bases, in that order; junction bases with no gene match: 15. The DNA of the CDR3 is TGTGCCAGCAGCCTAGAGGGACAGGGCCTTTTAATAGAAAAACTGTTTTTT. It specifies CASSLEGQGLLIEKLFF. Variable domain in full (rest from reference TRBV7-2 and TRBJ1-4): GAGVSQSPSNKVTEKGKDVELRCDPISGHTALYWYRQSLGQGLEFLIYFQGNSAPDKSGLPSDRFSAERTGGSVSTLTIQRTQQEDSAVYLCASSLEGQGLLIEKLFFGSGTQLSVL.

The chain couples TRBV5-4 to TRBJ2-1; TRBD1 matches 12 bases. Trimming took 4 bases from V and 5 from J; bases not matched to a gene: 7. The CDR3 has 16 amino acids. Germline CDR1 reads SGHNT; CDR2 reads YYREEE (reference sequence). In nucleotides, the CDR3 is TGTGCCAGCAGCAACCGGGACAGGGGGCTAAACAATGAGCAGTTCTTC. Translation gives CASSNRDRGLNNEQFF. Full variable domain (missing parts from reference TRBV5-4 and TRBJ2-1): ETGVTQSPTHLIKTRGQQVTLRCSSQSGHNTVSWYQQALGQGPQFIFQYYREEENGRGNFPPRFSGLQFPNYSSELNVNALELDDSALYLCASSNRDRGLNNEQFFGPGTRLTVL.

The gene calls are TRBV5-1 and TRBJ1-5, with 8 nucleotides matching TRBD1. V lost 4 bases and J lost 0; bases outside the gene matches: 15. Germline V gene lookup returns CDR1 SGHRS and CDR2 YFSETQ. The CDR3 runs to 19 residues. The CDR3 region is CASSHSETGAKNSNQPQHF. CDR3 bases: TGCGCCAGCAGCCACTCCGAGACAGGGGCTAAAAATAGCAATCAGCCCCAGCATTTT.

Only one count was recorded for this clone. V is TRBV5-6 and J is TRBJ2-7; 9 bases line up with TRBD1. CDR3 length: 17 residues. Germline CDR1 and CDR2: SGHDT and YYEEEE. After removal of 4 bases from V and 6 bases from J, the junction contained 17 bases not matched to a gene. CDR3 residues: CASSLGQGTVRSGEQYF. DNA for the CDR3: TGTGCCAGCAGCCTGGGACAGGGAACGGTCAGGTCCGGCGAGCAGTACTTC.

This chain links TRBV11-2 with TRBJ1-2; a possible D gene is TRBD1 (6 bases). This CDR3 is built from 14 residues. Germline loops: CDR1 SGHAT, CDR2 FQNNGV. V was clipped by 1 base and J by 6 bases, with 12 bases between them. CDR3 protein: CASSLAGPGDGYTF. The CDR3 DNA reads as TGTGCCAGCAGCTTAGCAGGGCCAGGGGATGGCTACACCTTC.

This clone was seen once. The V and J genes are TRBV30 and TRBJ1-2; D is ambiguous. Germline V gene lookup returns CDR1 GTSNPN and CDR2 SVGIG (reference sequence). V lost 5 bases to trimming and J lost 6 bases, with 19 bases between them. The CDR3 runs 14 residues. The DNA for the CDR3 is TGTGCCTGGGAGAGGGTTTCACGAGTCCATGGCTACACCTTC. It translates to CAWERVSRVHGYTF.

V gene TRBV6-5 combines with J gene TRBJ1-4, with D possibly being TRBD1 (6 bases). Between the trimmed V and J ends, which lost 7 bases and 5 bases, there was a span of 11 bases. Looked up from germline, CDR1 is MNHEY and CDR2 is SVGAGI. This CDR3 contains 13 residues. CDR3 DNA sequence: TGTGCCAGCAAGCTTAGGGGGAATGAAAAACTGTTTTTT. Its translation: CASKLRGNEKLFF.

V usage is TRBV7-9 and J usage is TRBJ1-2; D might be TRBD1 (5 bases). V lost 6 bases to trimming and J lost 4 bases, with 18 bases between them. The germline CDR1 and CDR2 sequences are SEHNR and FQNEAQ (reference sequence). This CDR3 region has 15 residues. The chain's CDR3 is CASSYPRGGSYGYTF. CDR3 coding DNA: TGTGCCAGCAGTTACCCAAGGGGAGGGTCCTATGGCTACACCTTC.

This clone was found once. The chain recombines TRBV15 with TRBJ2-7; TRBD2 agrees at 10 bases. The CDR3 is 15 amino acids. Germline lookup yields CDR1 LNHNV and CDR2 YYDKDF (reference sequence). With 0 bases clipped from V and 7 bases from J, the junction kept 6 bases outside the gene matches. The CDR3 loop reads CATSREAGGFREQYF. The CDR3 nucleotides are TGTGCCACCAGCAGAGAAGCGGGAGGGTTTAGAGAGCAGTACTTC.

The chain has TRBV5-4 and TRBJ2-7; possible D gene TRBD2, 5 bases. Trimming stripped 4 bases from V and 4 bases from J, with 21 bases between. Germline values: CDR1 SGHNT, CDR2 YYREEE (reference sequence). CDR3 size: 16 residues. CDR3 protein: CASSQAEGLREYEQYF. In DNA form, the CDR3 reads TGTGCCAGCAGCCAAGCAGAGGGCCTCAGAGAGTACGAGCAGTACTTC.

The chain combines TRBV3-1 (or the pseudogene TRBV3-2) with TRBJ1-5; D is perhaps TRBD1 (5 bases). There are 14 residues in the CDR3. With 6 bases removed from V and 6 bases from J, the gap between germline ends came to 15 bases. CDR1 and CDR2 from the germline V gene are LGHDT and YNNKEL (reference sequence). The CDR3 DNA follows: TGTGCCAGCAGTGACAGCAATTTCGCTCAGCCCCAGCATTTT. Translated: CASSDSNFAQPQHF.

The chain links TRBV7-8 to TRBJ2-1; possibly TRBD2 for D (6 bases). Germline values: CDR1 SGHVS, CDR2 FQNEAQ. CDR3 length: 15 amino acids. V shed 2 bases and J shed 0 bases, with 8 bases lying between them. CDR3 protein: CASSLSGHSYNEQFF. In nucleotides, the CDR3 is TGTGCCAGCAGCTTAAGCGGGCACTCCTACAATGAGCAGTTCTTC.